The 17 T cell receptor beta chains below come from one sample, sequenced in a study of human CD4 T cells and Enterobacteriaceae. The method was immunoSEQ multiplex PCR; TCRdb's version includes in-frame clones alone and lacks a portion of them. The sample yields about 25,000 clones, roughly 80% seen once. Memory CD4+ T cells were sorted as all CD4+ cells except CD45RA+CCR7+CD95- naive cells, over 95% pure. Sequenced sample: memory CD4+ T cells from blood. These receptors originate from a human donor in good health.

V is TRBV7-6 and J is TRBJ1-6; 8 bases fit TRBD1. This CDR3 contains 15 residues. V was pared by 5 bases and J by 5 bases, with 5 bases of the junction left unmatched. The germline V gene has CDR1 SGHVS and CDR2 FNYEAQ. The CDR3 sequence is CASSGRQGNNSPLHF. CDR3 DNA: TGTGCCAGCAGCGGCCGACAGGGGAATAATTCACCCCTCCACTTT.

The genes are TRBV5-1 and TRBJ2-2, with TRBD2 matching 9 bases. The CDR3 runs 16 residues. CDR1 and CDR2 from the germline V gene are SGHRS and YFSETQ. The V gene end was trimmed by 0 bases and the J gene end by 4 bases; junction bases not matched to a gene: 4. The CDR3 is CASSLAAGGGTGELFF. DNA of the CDR3: TGCGCCAGCAGCTTGGCGGCGGGAGGGGGCACCGGGGAGCTGTTTTTT.

This chain joins TRBV18 and TRBJ2-1; 13 nucleotides line up with TRBD2. CDR1 KGHSH and CDR2 LQKENI come from the germline V gene. The CDR3 covers 17 residues. V shed 5 bases and J 7 bases; nucleotides not matched to a gene: 11. The CDR3 region is CASSASFRTSGSNEQFF. DNA of the CDR3: TGTGCCAGCTCAGCCTCCTTTCGGACTAGCGGGAGTAATGAGCAGTTCTTC.

V and J are TRBV28 and TRBJ2-7; D gene ambiguous. CDR1 is MDHEN and CDR2 is SYDVKM in the germline V gene. The CDR3 spans 11 residues. V was pared by 5 bases and J by 1 base, with 3 bases between. In DNA, the CDR3 is TGTGCCAGCAGTCGATCCTACGAGCAGTACTTC. Protein product: CASSRSYEQYF.

The chain joins TRBV5-1 to TRBJ1-3; D is undetermined. Germline-derived CDR1 and CDR2 are SGHRS and YFSETQ. The CDR3 totals 14 residues. Trimming pared 4 bases from V and 6 bases from J, leaving 14 bases between. The CDR3 DNA reads TGCGCCAGCAGCCCTTCCGGGATGATAAACACCATATATTTT. This codes for CASSPSGMINTIYF.

This clone was picked up one time. The rearrangement links TRBV5-1 to TRBJ1-2, with D possibly being TRBD1 (5 bases). CDR1 is SGHRS, CDR2 YFSETQ, per germline. The CDR3 is 13 amino acids. V was cut by 3 bases and J by 2 bases, with 8 bases left in between. DNA for the CDR3: TGCGCCAGCAGCTGGGACGTAAACTATGGCTACACCTTC. Amino acid sequence: CASSWDVNYGYTF. Looking up the rest from reference TRBV5-1 and TRBJ1-2 gives the full variable domain: KAGVTQTPRYLIKTRGQQVTLSCSPISGHRSVSWYQQTPGQGLQFLFEYFSETQRNKGNFPGRFSGRQFSNSRSEMNVSTLELGDSALYLCASSWDVNYGYTFGSGTRLTVV.

The chain couples TRBV27 to TRBJ1-3; weak D call: TRBD1 (6 bases). This CDR3 has 14 residues. V was shortened by 8 bases and J by 2 bases, with 13 bases between the two germline ends. The germline gives CDR1 MNHEY, CDR2 SMNVEV (reference sequence). CDR3 residues: CASAQDRTGNTIYF. The CDR3 DNA is TGTGCCAGCGCACAGGACAGAACTGGAAACACCATATATTTT.

The chain carries TRBV11-3 and TRBJ1-1; D might be TRBD1 (5 bases). CDR3 size: 13 residues. V dropped 5 bases and J dropped 3 bases, with 10 bases sitting between them. Germline CDR1 reads SGHNT; CDR2 reads YENEEA. For the CDR3, the DNA is TGTGCCAGCAGCCGGGGCGGGGACACTGAAGCTTTCTTT. Translating gives CASSRGGDTEAFF.

This rearrangement joins TRBV7-2 to TRBJ1-1; perhaps TRBD1 as D (5 bases). The CDR3 is 14 amino acids. Germline V gene lookup returns CDR1 SGHTA and CDR2 FQGNSA. The V gene lost 0 bases and the J gene lost 8 bases, with 13 bases spanning the gap. The CDR3 loop reads CASSLAVPGREAFF. CDR3 coding DNA: TGTGCCAGCAGCTTAGCGGTCCCAGGGAGAGAAGCTTTCTTT.

CDR3 nucleotides: TGTGCCAGTCGGGGCTTTTACGAGCAGTACTTC. Protein sequence: CASRGFYEQYF. The chain has TRBV18 and TRBJ2-7; D possibly uses TRBD1 or TRBD2 (5 bases each). V gave up 9 bases and J gave up 4 bases, with 10 bases separating them. The CDR3 has 11 residues. Germline CDR1 KGHSH, CDR2 LQKENI.

This chain links TRBV11-3 with TRBJ2-1; TRBD1 is a possible D gene (6 bases). Germline loops: CDR1 SGHNT, CDR2 YENEEA. Trimming cost V 4 bases and J 7 bases, with 20 bases left between them. The length of the CDR3 is 16 residues. The CDR3 DNA sequence: TGTGCCAGCAGCTACCGTCCGGGATCACAGGGAAATGAGCAGTTCTTC. Translation: CASSYRPGSQGNEQFF.

The rearrangement uses TRBV5-1 and TRBJ2-1, with 10 nucleotides matching TRBD2. J gave up 0 bases and V 0 bases, and 6 bases lay outside the gene matches. The CDR3 sequence is 18 residues long. The germline CDR1 and CDR2 sequences are SGHRS and YFSETQ. The CDR3 loop reads CASSLGTSGKSSYNEQFF. The CDR3 bases are TGCGCCAGCAGCTTGGGGACTAGCGGAAAGAGCTCCTACAATGAGCAGTTCTTC.

V is TRBV6-5 and J is TRBJ2-2; 11 bases fit TRBD2. V lost 0 bases and J lost 6; bases outside the gene matches: 3. The CDR3 is 16 amino acids. CDR1 is MNHEY and CDR2 is SVGAGI in the germline V gene. CDR3 in DNA: TGTGCCAGCAGTTACTCGCTTAGCGGGAGGGCCGGGGAGCTGTTTTTT. Translating gives CASSYSLSGRAGELFF.

The chain carries TRBV6-6 and TRBJ1-1; no definite D call. CDR3 size: 12 residues. Germline CDR1 reads MNHNY; CDR2 reads SVGAGI (reference sequence). Trimming took off 8 bases at V and 4 bases at J, with 11 bases between the two ends. The CDR3 coding sequence is TGTGCCAGCGCCTCGGAAGCCACTGAAGCTTTCTTT. Amino acids: CASASEATEAFF.

This clone was observed a single time. This rearrangement joins TRBV19 to TRBJ1-1; D possibly corresponds to TRBD1 (5 bases). Germline CDR1 is LNHDA and CDR2 is SQIVND (reference sequence). CDR3 length equals 14 residues. Trimming left V 9 bases short and J 1 base short, with 15 bases between. CDR3 residues: CASRLRGRNTEAFF. For the CDR3, the DNA is TGTGCCAGCCGCCTACGGGGCCGGAACACTGAAGCTTTCTTT.

In regard to this clone: This CDR3 is also generated by other DNA sequences in the sample. J is TRBJ1-1 and V is TRBV7-6; D not resolved. CDR3 size: 12 residues. Trimming shortened V by 4 bases and J by 5 bases, and 8 bases separated the two germline ends. Germline V gene sequence: CDR1 SGHVS, CDR2 FNYEAQ. Here the CDR3 reads CASSSGRTEAFF. CDR3 sequence (DNA): TGTGCCAGCAGCTCGGGGAGGACTGAAGCTTTCTTT.

The chain couples TRBV10-2 to TRBJ2-2, with 9 bases aligning to TRBD1. The germline V gene has CDR1 WSHSY and CDR2 SAAADI. V was pared by 6 bases and J by 2 bases, with 1 base of the junction left unmatched. This CDR3 has 14 residues. The CDR3 sequence is CASRQGANTGELFF. CDR3 nucleotides: TGCGCCAGCAGACAGGGGGCTAACACCGGGGAGCTGTTTTTT.